This entry concerns a single TCR beta chain. What antigen it recognizes has not been identified. Qualities for individual bases were not recorded, and no much larger clone is one base off. At the junction V is shortened by 5 bases and J by 3 bases; bases outside the gene matches: 3. From cysteine to phenylalanine, the CDR3 is 13 amino acids long. Just the 39-base CDR3 DNA is kept, in frame starting at base 1. Based on the germline V gene (reference sequence), the CDR1 and CDR2 sequences are LNHDA and SQIVND. The immunoSEQ Assay was used to sequence TCRbeta CDR3 regions. After extraction, genomic DNA underwent amplification by bias-controlled multiplex PCR, followed by high-throughput sequencing. The study's processing was this. To quantify the absolute abundance of every unique TCRbeta CDR3 region, sequences were collapsed and filtered. T cell fraction was estimated by normalizing TCRbeta template counts to usable DNA, which was measured by amplifying reference genes present in all nucleated cells. Repertoire TCRs were annotated as SARS-CoV-2-specific by exact matching of V gene, CDR3 amino acid sequence and J gene to a known reactive TCR set. The reference SARS-CoV-2 TCR set was derived from MIRA and filtered for enrichment in COVID-19-positive ImmuneCODE repertoires, a step that removed public or cross-reactive TCRs. Using the MIRA antigens, annotated TCRs were further analysed by specific ORF or by position within an ORF. Depth was the summed frequency of annotated unique rearrangements, while breadth was defined as annotated unique rearrangements over total unique productive rearrangements. Group comparisons of TCR breadth used two-sided Wilcoxon rank-sum tests. Sourced from immuneACCESS, this table was stored by TCRdb with only in-frame sequences that have V and J called. A share of the clones is absent; for the studies checked, an unresolved V gene accounts for under half, and the remainder has no known explanation. V, J and clone size were drawn from that table, and D and trimming were deduced from the DNA. For this sample there are some 350,000 clones; 92% appear just once. The ten largest clones capture under 5% of the sample.

This record belongs to a study of Ad26.COV2.S vaccination and SARS-CoV-2 variants (dated by TCRdb to 2020 to 2022). Regarding the research as a whole: The specificity and breadth of SARS-CoV-2-reactive T cell receptors after Ad26.COV2.S vaccination were assessed by TCRbeta repertoire sequencing. The TCR-sequenced set comprised approximately 30 samples: some 19 Ad26.COV2.S vaccine recipients, 5 placebo recipients and 8 SARS-CoV-2 convalescent individuals.

The study at large found these results: The authors noted that the TCR breadth and depth analyses may have underestimated total T cell responses. Non-spike TCR breadth was comparable between vaccine and placebo recipients, consistent with the vaccine containing only spike. Substantial breadth of spike-specific CD8+ and CD4+ T cell responses was reported after vaccination. Ad26.COV2.S recipients had higher spike-specific TCR breadth than placebo recipients (P = 0.0014).

This specimen's time point label, interpreted: individuals recovered from natural SARS-CoV-2 infection. The origin of this receptor is a human donor who had recovered from COVID-19. The specimen comprised peripheral blood, sampled after recovery from COVID-19. The V and J genes are TRBV19 and TRBJ2-7; 8 bases in between match TRBD1. The nucleotide sequence is given as TGTGCCAGTAGTTTGACAGGGGTCTACGAGCAGTACTTC. Translated, this is CASSLTGVYEQYF.